Following are 6 T cell receptor beta chains from one sample sequenced in a study of blood T cell repertoires in COVID-19. This table comes from immunoSEQ multiplex PCR, and its TCRdb copy is limited to in-frame clones, with some not included. The sample has more than 200,000 clones; 70% to 85% are singletons. Input material: PBMCs or T cells enriched from blood (not recorded which). These receptors were taken from a man in his fifties or sixties who had recovered from COVID-19.

The gene calls are TRBV6-5 and TRBJ1-1; TRBD1 aligns across 7 bases. V shed 6 bases and J 1 base; nucleotides not matched to a gene: 5. Germline loops: CDR1 MNHEY, CDR2 SVGAGI. The CDR3 has 14 amino acids. CDR3 sequence (DNA): TGTGCCAGCAGCCCACAGGGGAAGAACACTGAAGCTTTCTTT. It is translated as CASSPQGKNTEAFF.

J is TRBJ1-1 and V is TRBV19; 10 bases agree with TRBD1. Germline V gives CDR1 LNHDA, CDR2 SQIVND (reference sequence). V trimming: 5 bases; J trimming: 2 bases; junction bases outside the gene matches: 2. This CDR3 has 14 residues. This CDR3 reads CASSWDRGNTEAFF. CDR3 nucleotide sequence: TGTGCCAGTAGTTGGGACAGGGGCAACACTGAAGCTTTCTTT.

This rearrangement joins TRBV9 to TRBJ1-5, with 9 positions matching TRBD1. Germline CDR1 is SGDLS and CDR2 is YYNGEE. The trim removed 7 bases at V and 5 bases at J, leaving 7 bases unmatched. This CDR3 has 14 residues. The CDR3 loop is CASGTGQGYQPQHF. DNA for the CDR3: TGTGCCAGCGGCACGGGACAGGGCTATCAGCCCCAGCATTTT.

The chain joins TRBV2 to TRBJ1-1; D is uncertain. The V end lost 7 bases, the J end lost 1 base, and 4 bases lay between the germline ends. CDR3 size: 11 residues. The germline gives CDR1 SNHLY, CDR2 FYNNEI. The CDR3 DNA sequence: TGTGCCAGCAAACAGAACACTGAAGCTTTCTTT. This encodes CASKQNTEAFF.

The chain joins TRBV25-1 to TRBJ1-4; TRBD1 matches 7 bases. The germline CDR1 and CDR2 sequences are MGHDK and SYGVNS. Germline trimming cut 4 bases from V and 10 bases from J; bases unmatched to any gene: 3. The CDR3 is 12 amino acids. This CDR3 is CASSATGVKLFF. Written as DNA, the CDR3 is TGTGCCAGCAGTGCTACAGGGGTAAAACTGTTTTTT.

The V and J genes are TRBV18 and TRBJ2-1; 8 positions agree with TRBD1. The CDR3 is 16 amino acids. The germline CDR1 and CDR2 sequences are KGHSH and LQKENI. V gave up 0 bases and J gave up 8 bases; unmatched junction bases: 9. This chain's CDR3 is CASSPPPRTGWDEQFF. CDR3 DNA: TGTGCCAGCTCACCACCCCCCCGGACAGGGTGGGATGAGCAGTTCTTC.